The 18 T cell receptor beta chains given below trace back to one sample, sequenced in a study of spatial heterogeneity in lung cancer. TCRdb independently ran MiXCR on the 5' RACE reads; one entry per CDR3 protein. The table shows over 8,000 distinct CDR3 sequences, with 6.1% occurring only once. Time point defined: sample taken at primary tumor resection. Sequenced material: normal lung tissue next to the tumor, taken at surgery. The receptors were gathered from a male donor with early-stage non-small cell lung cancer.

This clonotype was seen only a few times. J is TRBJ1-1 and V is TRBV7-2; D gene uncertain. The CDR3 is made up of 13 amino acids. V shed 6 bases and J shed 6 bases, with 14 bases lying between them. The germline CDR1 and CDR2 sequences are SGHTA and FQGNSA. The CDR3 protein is CASSFSYGAEAFF. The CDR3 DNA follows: TGTGCCAGCAGTTTCTCTTATGGGGCTGAAGCTTTCTTT.

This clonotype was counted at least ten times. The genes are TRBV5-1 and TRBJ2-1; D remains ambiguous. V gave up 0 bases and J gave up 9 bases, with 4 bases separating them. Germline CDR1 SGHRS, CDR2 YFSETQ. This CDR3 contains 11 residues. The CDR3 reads CASSLGGEQFF. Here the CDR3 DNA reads TGCGCCAGCAGCTTGGGGGGTGAGCAGTTCTTC.

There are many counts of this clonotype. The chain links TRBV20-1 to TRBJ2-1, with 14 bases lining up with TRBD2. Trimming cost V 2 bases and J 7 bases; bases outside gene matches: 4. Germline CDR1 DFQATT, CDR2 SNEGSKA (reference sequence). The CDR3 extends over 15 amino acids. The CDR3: CSARSGTSGRNEQFF. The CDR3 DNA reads TGCAGTGCTAGATCTGGGACTAGCGGGAGAAATGAGCAGTTCTTC.

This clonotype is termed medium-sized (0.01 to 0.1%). The CDR3 sequence is CASSHGQGHSPLHF. The CDR3 DNA follows: TGTGCCAGCAGCCACGGACAGGGGCATTCACCCCTCCACTTT. The chain joins TRBV7-2 to TRBJ1-6, with 9 bases aligning to TRBD1. The CDR3 totals 14 residues. Per germline, CDR1 SGHTA and CDR2 FQGNSA. Unmatched junction bases numbered 4, after V lost 5 bases and J lost 8 bases.

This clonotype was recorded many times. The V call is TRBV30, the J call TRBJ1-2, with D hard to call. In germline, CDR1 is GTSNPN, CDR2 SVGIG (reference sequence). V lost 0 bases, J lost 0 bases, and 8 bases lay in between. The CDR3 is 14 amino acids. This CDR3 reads CAWSVLGPNYGYTF. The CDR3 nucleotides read TGTGCCTGGAGTGTACTAGGGCCTAACTATGGCTACACCTTC. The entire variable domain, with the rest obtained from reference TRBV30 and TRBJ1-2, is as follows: SQTIHQWPATLVQPVGSPLSLECTVEGTSNPNLYWYRQAAGRGLQLLFYSVGIGQISSEVPQNLSASRPQDRQFILSSKKLLLSDSGFYLCAWSVLGPNYGYTFGSGTRLTVV.

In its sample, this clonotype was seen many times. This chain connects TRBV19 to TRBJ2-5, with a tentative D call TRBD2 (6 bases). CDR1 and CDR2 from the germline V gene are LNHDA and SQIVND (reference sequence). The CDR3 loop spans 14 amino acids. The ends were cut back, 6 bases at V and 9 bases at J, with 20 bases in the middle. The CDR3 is CASRPYQDGEAQYF. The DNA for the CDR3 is TGTGCCAGTAGACCCTACCAGGACGGGGAGGCCCAGTACTTC.

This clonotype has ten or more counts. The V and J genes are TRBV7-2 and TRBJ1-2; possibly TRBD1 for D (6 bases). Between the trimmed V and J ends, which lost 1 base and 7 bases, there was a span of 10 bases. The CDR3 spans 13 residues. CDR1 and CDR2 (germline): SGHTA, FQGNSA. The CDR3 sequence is CASSLVGGSGYTF. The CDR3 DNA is TGTGCCAGCAGCTTAGTGGGGGGCTCTGGCTACACCTTC.

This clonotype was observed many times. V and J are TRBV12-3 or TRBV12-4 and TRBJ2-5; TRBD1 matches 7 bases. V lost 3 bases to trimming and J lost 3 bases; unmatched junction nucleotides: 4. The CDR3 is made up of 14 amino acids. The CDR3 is CASSFVDRKETQYF. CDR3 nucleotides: TGTGCCAGCAGTTTTGTGGACAGGAAAGAGACCCAGTACTTC.

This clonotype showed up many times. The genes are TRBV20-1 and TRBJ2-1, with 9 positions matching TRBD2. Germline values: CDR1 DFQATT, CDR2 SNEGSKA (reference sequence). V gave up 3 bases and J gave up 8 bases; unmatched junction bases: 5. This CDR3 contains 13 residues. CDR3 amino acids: CSASQREVDEQFF. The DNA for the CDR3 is TGCAGTGCTAGTCAGCGGGAGGTGGATGAGCAGTTCTTC.

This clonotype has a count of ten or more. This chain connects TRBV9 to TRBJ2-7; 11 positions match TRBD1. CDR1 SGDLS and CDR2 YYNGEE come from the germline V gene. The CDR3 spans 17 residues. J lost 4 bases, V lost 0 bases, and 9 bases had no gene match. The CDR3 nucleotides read TGTGCCAGCAGCGTAGAGGGACAGGGGGTTCGAAAGTACGAGCAGTACTTC. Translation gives CASSVEGQGVRKYEQYF.

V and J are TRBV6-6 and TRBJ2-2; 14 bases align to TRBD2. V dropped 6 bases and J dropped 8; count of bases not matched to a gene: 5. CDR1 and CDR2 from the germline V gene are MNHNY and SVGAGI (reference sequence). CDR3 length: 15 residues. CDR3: CASSGTSGSSGELFF. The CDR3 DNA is TGTGCCAGCAGCGGGACTAGCGGGAGCTCGGGGGAGCTGTTTTTT.

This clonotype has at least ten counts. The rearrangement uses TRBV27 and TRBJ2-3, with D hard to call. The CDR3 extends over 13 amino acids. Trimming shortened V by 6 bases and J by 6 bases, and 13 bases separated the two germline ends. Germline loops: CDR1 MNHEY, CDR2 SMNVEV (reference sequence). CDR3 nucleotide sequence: TGTGCCAGCAGGGTAGAGATTGCGGATACGCAGTATTTT. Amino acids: CASRVEIADTQYF.

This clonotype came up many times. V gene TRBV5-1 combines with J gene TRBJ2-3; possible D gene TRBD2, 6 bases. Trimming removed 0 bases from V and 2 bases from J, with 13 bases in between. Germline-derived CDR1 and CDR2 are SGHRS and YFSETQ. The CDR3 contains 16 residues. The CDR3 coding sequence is TGCGCCAGCAGCTTGGCCGGGACTTCAGACACAGATACGCAGTATTTT. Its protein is CASSLAGTSDTDTQYF.

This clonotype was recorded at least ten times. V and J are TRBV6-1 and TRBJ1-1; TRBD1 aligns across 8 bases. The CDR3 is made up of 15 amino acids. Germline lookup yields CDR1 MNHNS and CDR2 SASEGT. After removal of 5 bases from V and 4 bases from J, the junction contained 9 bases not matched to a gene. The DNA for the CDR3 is TGTGCCAGCAGTTTGAGCCGAACAGGGGGCACTGAAGCTTTCTTT. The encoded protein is CASSLSRTGGTEAFF.

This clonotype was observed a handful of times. CDR3 nucleotides: TGTGCCAGCAGCTTGGGAGCTAGCGGGGGGGCCTACGAGCAGTACTTC. This sequence encodes CASSLGASGGAYEQYF. The rearrangement uses TRBV5-6 and TRBJ2-7, with 12 bases aligning to TRBD2. CDR1 is SGHDT and CDR2 is YYEEEE in the germline V gene. This CDR3 has 16 amino acids. V lost 0 bases and J lost 2; bases outside the gene matches: 3.

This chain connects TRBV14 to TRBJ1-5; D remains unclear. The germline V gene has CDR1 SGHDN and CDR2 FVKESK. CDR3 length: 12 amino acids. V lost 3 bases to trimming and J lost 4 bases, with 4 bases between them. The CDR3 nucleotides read TGTGCCAGCAGCCATCCGAATCAGCCCCAGCATTTT. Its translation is CASSHPNQPQHF.

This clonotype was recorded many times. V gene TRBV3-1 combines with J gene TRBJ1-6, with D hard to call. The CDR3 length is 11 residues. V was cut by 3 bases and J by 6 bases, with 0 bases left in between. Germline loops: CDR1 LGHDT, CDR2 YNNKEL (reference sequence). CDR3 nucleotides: TGTGCCAGCAGCCATAATTCACCCCTCCACTTT. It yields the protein CASSHNSPLHF. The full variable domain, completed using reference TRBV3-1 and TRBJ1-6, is DTAVSQTPKYLVTQMGNDKSIKCEQNLGHDTMYWYKQDSKKFLKIMFSYNNKELIINETVPNRFSPKSPDKAHLNLHINSLELGDSAVYFCASSHNSPLHFGNGTRLTVT.

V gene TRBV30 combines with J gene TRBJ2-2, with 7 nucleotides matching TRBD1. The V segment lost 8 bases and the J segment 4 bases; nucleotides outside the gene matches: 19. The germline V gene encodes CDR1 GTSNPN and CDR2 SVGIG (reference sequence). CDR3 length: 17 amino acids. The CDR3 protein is CALSGTESLAATGELFF. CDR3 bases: TGTGCCCTTTCCGGGACAGAGTCCTTAGCTGCCACCGGGGAGCTGTTTTTT.